These 31 T cell receptor beta chains originate from one sample sequenced in a study of PD-1 blockade in classical Hodgkin lymphoma. The method was immunoSEQ multiplex PCR; TCRdb's version includes in-frame clones alone and lacks a portion of them. The table shows about 25,000 clones, with about 88% occurring only once. Time point defined: cycle 4 day 1 (C4D1), after 5 to 7 weeks of nivolumab. Every one of the patients relapsed after autologous stem cell transplantation (brentuximab vedotin exposure was variable). The material was peripheral blood mononuclear cells (PBMCs), obtained before the fourth cycle of nivolumab. These receptors were collected from a human donor with classical Hodgkin lymphoma.

This clone was observed a handful of times. This CDR3 is CASSSTLAREQFF. CDR3 coding DNA: TGTGCCAGCAGCTCGACCTTGGCCCGAGAGCAGTTCTTC. The chain links TRBV7-9 to TRBJ2-1, with D unresolved. Germline-derived CDR1 and CDR2 are SEHNR and FQNEAQ (reference sequence). V lost 4 bases and J 10 bases, leaving 14 bases between the germline ends. The CDR3 runs 13 residues.

The chain has TRBV5-6 and TRBJ1-2; no clear D gene. In germline, CDR1 is SGHDT, CDR2 YYEEEE. The CDR3 runs to 14 residues. V was shortened by 2 bases and J by 4 bases, with 12 bases between the two germline ends. The DNA of the CDR3 is TGTGCCAGCAGCTTCTTTGTTCCACCCTATGGCTACACCTTC. The encoded protein is CASSFFVPPYGYTF.

The chain is built from TRBV20-1 and TRBJ2-2; D might be TRBD1 (6 bases). The V gene's germline CDR1 is DFQATT and CDR2 SNEGSKA (reference sequence). V lost 5 bases, J lost 14 bases, and 15 bases lay in between. This CDR3 is built from 11 residues. The CDR3 DNA reads as TGCAGTGCTGCGTACCGGGACAAACTGTTTTTT. Translating it yields CSAAYRDKLFF.

The chain couples TRBV7-2 to TRBJ1-1; D gene unclear. The ends were cut back, 4 bases at V and 6 bases at J, with 12 bases in the middle. The CDR3 contains 13 residues. CDR1 is SGHTA and CDR2 is FQGNSA in the germline V gene. The CDR3 reads CASSYQDFAEAFF. The CDR3 DNA reads TGTGCCAGCAGCTATCAGGATTTCGCTGAAGCTTTCTTT. The entire variable domain, with the rest obtained from reference TRBV7-2 and TRBJ1-1, is as follows: GAGVSQSPSNKVTEKGKDVELRCDPISGHTALYWYRQSLGQGLEFLIYFQGNSAPDKSGLPSDRFSAERTGGSVSTLTIQRTQQEDSAVYLCASSYQDFAEAFFGQGTRLTVV.

The CDR3: CASSPWASATEAFF. The CDR3 nucleotides read TGCGCCAGCAGCCCTTGGGCGTCTGCCACTGAAGCTTTCTTT. The V gene is TRBV4-1, the J gene TRBJ1-1, with D uncertain. V lost 4 bases and J 4 bases, leaving 13 bases between the germline ends. This CDR3 contains 14 residues. In germline, CDR1 is MGHRA, CDR2 YSYEKL.

Only a few counts were recorded for this clone. V and J are TRBV5-4 and TRBJ2-7; maybe TRBD1 (6 bases). Germline CDR1 SGHNT, CDR2 YYREEE (reference sequence). Trimming shortened V by 4 bases and J by 6 bases, and 11 bases separated the two germline ends. The CDR3 totals 12 residues. CDR3 DNA: TGTGCCAGCAGCCTTGACAGGAGCGAGCAGTACTTC. It encodes CASSLDRSEQYF.

The chain links TRBV4-3 to TRBJ1-3; a weak D match, TRBD1 (6 bases). This CDR3 has 17 amino acids. V dropped 1 base and J dropped 0 bases, with 13 bases sitting between them. The germline V gene encodes CDR1 LGHNA and CDR2 YSLEER. The CDR3 DNA reads as TGCGCCAGCAGCCAAGCGGTAACAGGGCTCTCTGGAAACACCATATATTTT. It encodes CASSQAVTGLSGNTIYF.

The chain combines TRBV28 with TRBJ2-7, with TRBD2 matching 10 bases. V lost 2 bases to trimming and J lost 2 bases; unmatched junction nucleotides: 6. Germline assignment: CDR1 MDHEN and CDR2 SYDVKM. The CDR3 covers 16 residues. CDR3 region: CASSLPSGGSPYEQYF. The CDR3 bases are TGTGCCAGCAGTTTACCTAGCGGGGGATCCCCCTACGAGCAGTACTTC.

This chain joins TRBV6-5 and TRBJ1-1; tentatively, D is TRBD1 (5 bases). The V gene's germline CDR1 is MNHEY and CDR2 SVGAGI. Trimming took 6 bases from V and 5 from J, leaving 13 bases between them. This CDR3 contains 13 residues. The CDR3 DNA reads TGTGCCAGCAGCTTCTTTGGGGGGACTGAAGCTTTCTTT. Encoded protein: CASSFFGGTEAFF.

This chain links TRBV7-8 with TRBJ1-3; D gene uncertain. V gave up 4 bases and J gave up 8 bases, with 6 bases separating them. The CDR3 is 11 amino acids. Germline assignment: CDR1 SGHVS and CDR2 FQNEAQ. The CDR3, as DNA: TGTGCCAGCAGCTCCGGATACACCATATATTTT. Translating gives CASSSGYTIYF.

The chain has TRBV27 and TRBJ2-4, with 8 nucleotides matching TRBD1. The V and J ends lost 7 bases and 3 bases, in that order; junction bases with no gene match: 2. Per germline, CDR1 MNHEY and CDR2 SMNVEV (reference sequence). The CDR3 extends over 13 amino acids. In DNA, the CDR3 is TGTGCCAGCACAGGGGGCCTCAAAAACATTCAGTACTTC. This encodes CASTGGLKNIQYF.

The rearrangement uses TRBV11-1 and TRBJ2-1; weak D call: TRBD2 (6 bases). Between the trimmed V and J ends, which lost 1 base and 2 bases, there was a span of 9 bases. The CDR3 extends over 15 amino acids. CDR1 and CDR2 from the germline V gene are SGHAT and FQDESV (reference sequence). The CDR3 protein is CASSLEAGTYNEQFF. The DNA of the CDR3 is TGTGCCAGCAGCTTAGAAGCGGGCACCTACAATGAGCAGTTCTTC.

This chain connects TRBV6-1 to TRBJ2-7, with TRBD1 identical over 9 bases. The CDR3 is made up of 16 amino acids. J lost 2 bases, V lost 1 base, and 6 bases had no gene match. Per the germline V gene, CDR1 is MNHNS and CDR2 is SASEGT. The CDR3 region is CASSEDRGREAYEQYF. The CDR3 nucleotides are TGTGCCAGCAGTGAAGACAGGGGGCGAGAGGCCTACGAGCAGTACTTC.

J is TRBJ2-7 and V is TRBV4-3, with TRBD2 identical over 14 bases. The germline V gene encodes CDR1 LGHNA and CDR2 YSLEER. This CDR3 region has 17 residues. After removal of 5 bases from V and 2 bases from J, the junction contained 8 bases not matched to a gene. CDR3 sequence (DNA): TGCGCCAGCAGCTACCGACTAGCGGGAGGGGAAACCTACGAGCAGTACTTC. It specifies CASSYRLAGGETYEQYF.

This sequence joins TRBV10-1 and TRBJ2-1; 7 nucleotides align to TRBD2. CDR3 length: 15 amino acids. Germline values: CDR1 WNHNN, CDR2 SYGVQD (reference sequence). The V and J ends lost 8 bases and 4 bases, in that order; junction bases with no gene match: 11. CDR3 DNA sequence: TGCGCCAGCTCTGGGGGGGTTAGGGGATACAATGAGCAGTTCTTC. Amino acid sequence: CASSGGVRGYNEQFF.

The rearrangement uses TRBV18 and TRBJ2-1, with TRBD1 as a possible D gene (5 bases). V shed 6 bases and J shed 9 bases, with 12 bases lying between them. CDR1 KGHSH and CDR2 LQKENI come from the germline V gene. This CDR3 contains 12 residues. CDR3 sequence: CASSPDSSEQFF. CDR3 in DNA: TGTGCCAGCTCGCCTGACAGCTCTGAGCAGTTCTTC.

The gene calls are TRBV30 and TRBJ2-1; 13 bases map to TRBD2. V trimming: 3 bases; J trimming: 7 bases; junction bases outside the gene matches: 9. Germline V lookup: CDR1 GTSNPN, CDR2 SVGIG (reference sequence). CDR3 length: 16 amino acids. The CDR3 sequence: CAWRKPRTSGSNEQFF. The CDR3 DNA follows: TGTGCCTGGAGGAAGCCTCGGACTAGCGGGAGTAATGAGCAGTTCTTC.

V is TRBV9 and J is TRBJ2-7; possible D gene TRBD1, 5 bases. This CDR3 has 14 amino acids. V shed 1 base and J shed 3 bases, with 11 bases lying between them. From germline, CDR1 is SGDLS and CDR2 YYNGEE. Here the CDR3 DNA reads TGTGCCAGCAGCGTAAGCCGAACAGGCTACGAGCAGTACTTC. Translated, it gives CASSVSRTGYEQYF.

On this clone itself: Other DNA sequences in the sample encode the same CDR3. The rearrangement joins TRBV28 to TRBJ2-1, with no clear D. Trimming removed 5 bases at V and 0 bases at J, with 11 bases between. The CDR3 loop spans 15 amino acids. Germline V gene lookup returns CDR1 MDHEN and CDR2 SYDVKM. The CDR3 sequence is CASSTPRSSYNEQFF. DNA for the CDR3: TGTGCCAGCAGTACACCTAGAAGCTCCTACAATGAGCAGTTCTTC.

V usage is TRBV5-1 and J usage is TRBJ2-1, with D tentatively TRBD2 (5 bases). Germline loops: CDR1 SGHRS, CDR2 YFSETQ. The V and J ends lost 3 bases and 7 bases respectively, with 8 bases between them. This CDR3 has 12 amino acids. CDR3 protein: CASSWESNEQFF. Written as DNA, the CDR3 is TGCGCCAGCAGCTGGGAGAGTAATGAGCAGTTCTTC.

V is TRBV28 and J is TRBJ1-2; D call uncertain. With 2 bases removed from V and 3 bases from J, the gap between germline ends came to 13 bases. The CDR3 covers 15 residues. Germline V gene data show CDR1 as MDHEN and CDR2 as SYDVKM. The CDR3 region is CASSLLTPEDYGYTF. CDR3 in DNA: TGTGCCAGCAGTTTACTCACCCCTGAGGACTATGGCTACACCTTC.

The chain carries TRBV6-5 and TRBJ1-2; no definite D call. The V gene lost 10 bases and the J gene lost 6 bases, with 24 bases spanning the gap. CDR3 size: 15 residues. From germline, CDR1 is MNHEY and CDR2 SVGAGI. Here the CDR3 DNA reads TGTGCCACCCTTAAAGGCAGCAACTCTCGGCATGGCTACACCTTC. Its protein product is CATLKGSNSRHGYTF.

The chain carries TRBV15 and TRBJ1-2; D might be TRBD1 (6 bases). This CDR3 region has 16 residues. Trimming stripped 0 bases from V and 3 bases from J, with 14 bases between. CDR1 LNHNV and CDR2 YYDKDF come from the germline V gene (reference sequence). The CDR3 reads CATSRDNRVPYYGYTF. The CDR3 bases are TGTGCCACCAGCAGAGACAACAGGGTTCCCTACTATGGCTACACCTTC.

This sequence joins TRBV10-3 and TRBJ1-5, with TRBD1 matching 7 bases. CDR3 length: 14 residues. Germline loops: CDR1 ENHRY, CDR2 SYGVKD. The V gene end was trimmed by 6 bases and the J gene end by 3 bases; junction bases not matched to a gene: 5. DNA of the CDR3: TGTGCCATCAGCCCGGGACAGATCAATCAGCCCCAGCATTTT. Translated: CAISPGQINQPQHF.

The CDR3 sequence is CASSLVRGSYNSPLHF. The CDR3 DNA is TGTGCCAGCAGCTTGGTGAGGGGTTCCTATAATTCACCCCTCCACTTT. The chain uses TRBV5-5 and TRBJ1-6, with D possibly being TRBD1 (5 bases). CDR3 length: 16 amino acids. The V gene lost 0 bases and the J gene lost 1 base, with 8 bases spanning the gap. In germline, CDR1 is SGHKS, CDR2 YYEKEE (reference sequence).

V gene TRBV7-6 combines with J gene TRBJ2-1; D is unclear. There are 15 residues in the CDR3. Trimming took 0 bases from V and 0 from J, leaving 6 bases between them. Germline V CDR1 and CDR2: SGHVS, FNYEAQ. This chain's CDR3 is CASSLADLSYNEQFF. The DNA of the CDR3 is TGTGCCAGCAGCTTAGCGGACCTCTCCTACAATGAGCAGTTCTTC.

The chain carries TRBV5-1 and TRBJ1-1; TRBD1 matches 7 bases. The CDR3 length is 13 residues. Germline trimming cut 3 bases from V and 4 bases from J; bases unmatched to any gene: 3. Germline V CDR1 and CDR2: SGHRS, YFSETQ. CDR3 sequence reads: CASSSTGITEAFF. Written as DNA, the CDR3 is TGCGCCAGCAGCTCGACAGGGATCACTGAAGCTTTCTTT. Filled out from reference TRBV5-1 and TRBJ1-1, the complete variable domain reads KAGVTQTPRYLIKTRGQQVTLSCSPISGHRSVSWYQQTPGQGLQFLFEYFSETQRNKGNFPGRFSGRQFSNSRSEMNVSTLELGDSALYLCASSSTGITEAFFGQGTRLTVV.

This clone was picked up one time. The chain employs TRBV14 and TRBJ1-2, with D tentatively TRBD1 (5 bases). CDR3 size: 13 residues. The germline V and J ends were trimmed by 4 bases and 3 bases, with 9 bases remaining between them. Germline CDR1 and CDR2: SGHDN and FVKESK. This chain's CDR3 is CASSPLGDYGYTF. CDR3 nucleotides: TGTGCCAGCAGCCCCCTAGGGGACTATGGCTACACCTTC.

The gene calls are TRBV5-5 and TRBJ2-1; D is tentatively TRBD1 or TRBD2 (6 bases each). CDR1 and CDR2 (germline): SGHKS, YYEKEE (reference sequence). V was cut by 6 bases and J by 7 bases, with 20 bases left in between. CDR3 length: 15 residues. The CDR3 DNA reads TGTGCCAGCACCTGGGGGGCAGGGGCGGTGAATGAGCAGTTCTTC. It yields the protein CASTWGAGAVNEQFF. The entire variable domain, with the rest obtained from reference TRBV5-5 and TRBJ2-1, is as follows: DAGVTQSPTHLIKTRGQQVTLRCSPISGHKSVSWYQQVLGQGPQFIFQYYEKEERGRGNFPDRFSARQFPNYSSELNVNALLLGDSALYLCASTWGAGAVNEQFFGPGTRLTVL.

This chain uses TRBV27 with TRBJ2-7; D is perhaps TRBD1 (5 bases). V was trimmed by 3 bases and J by 8 bases, leaving 14 bases between them. In germline, CDR1 is MNHEY, CDR2 SMNVEV (reference sequence). The CDR3 has 13 residues. The CDR3 sequence: CASSFPGSFQQYF. DNA for the CDR3: TGTGCCAGCAGTTTTCCAGGGTCTTTTCAGCAGTACTTC.

V and J are TRBV6-5 and TRBJ1-2; TRBD1 might be the D (6 bases). This CDR3 spans 12 amino acids. The germline V gene encodes CDR1 MNHEY and CDR2 SVGAGI. Trimming cost V 4 bases and J 8 bases, with 11 bases left between them. The CDR3 region is CASSLSGGGYTF. The CDR3, as DNA: TGTGCCAGCAGTTTGTCGGGGGGCGGCTACACCTTC.